The sequence of this T cell receptor beta chain was determined in a study of cytomegalovirus exposure and HLA in healthy donors. In the case of this clone: The antigen is undetermined. Sequence at one end of the junction differs from germline and may be a read error.

The PCR was carried out with 60 Vbeta primers and 13 Jbeta primers. Profiling relied on immunoSEQ multiplex PCR, and the TCRdb table lists in-frame clones only, not all of them. The sample contains about 140,000 clones, roughly 80% of which appear only once. Study-level points and caveats: Researchers catalogued some 160 TCR beta chains as cytomegalovirus-associated.

CDR3 length: 14 amino acids. Germline V gene sequence: CDR1 SEHNR, CDR2 FQNEAQ (reference sequence). Sequenced sample: PBMCs. The V and J genes are TRBV7-9 and TRBJ1-1; the match to TRBD1 covers 8 bases. The clonotype was recovered from a man in his forties in good health and CMV-seropositive. The CDR3 coding sequence is TGTTCCAGCAGCTTTTGGACAGGGACCACTGAAGCTTTCTTT. Protein: CSSSFWTGTTEAFF.